The sequence of this T cell receptor beta chain was determined in a study of T-cell memory formation after mild COVID-19. Study background: Clusters of TCRs were largely donor specific.

CDR1 and CDR2 from the germline V gene are SEHNR and FQNEAQ (reference sequence). Trimming stripped 6 bases from V and 3 bases from J, with 17 bases between. This CDR3 has 15 residues. Via MiXCR, TCRdb re-called the 5' RACE reads, giving one row per CDR3 protein. Here the sample spans more than 250,000 distinct CDR3 sequences, 16% being singletons. The table lists this clonotype with a few counts. Antigen specificity is unknown. Findings and limits, study-wide: Pre-infection memory harbored some responding clones, suggesting cross-reactive memory joined.

Sample: PBMCs or a T cell subset sorted from them (not recorded which). This clonotype was obtained from a man between 18 and 29 years old who had mild COVID-19 (a few samples of this study predate the infection). Cell type and time point are not known. The chain carries TRBV7-9 and TRBJ1-1; D is undetermined. This CDR3 is CASRPSGWMDTEAFF. In DNA, the CDR3 is TGTGCCAGCAGGCCAAGTGGGTGGATGGACACTGAAGCTTTCTTT.